A single sample is the source of the 17 T cell receptor beta chains below, sequenced in a study of regulatory T cells in long-lasting Graves disease. Sample time point: newly diagnosed GD, antithyroid drugs for less than 3 months. Researchers made the TCR library from RNA that was extracted from PBMCs. Building of the TCR beta libraries involved iRepertoire HTBI primers and Arm-PCR of CDR3 regions. In TCRdb, the multiplex PCR reads were re-called with MiXCR into one record per CDR3 protein. The sample holds some 230,000 distinct CDR3 sequences; about 16% are singletons and the top ten take about 20%. Here the sequenced sample was peripheral blood mononuclear cells (PBMCs), taken at new diagnosis, from a patient treated with antithyroid drugs. Receptors were obtained from a female donor with Graves disease.

The chain is built from TRBV7-2 and TRBJ2-2; perhaps TRBD2 as D (6 bases). CDR3 size: 15 residues. The V gene's germline CDR1 is SGHTA and CDR2 FQGNSA. The V end was cut by 0 bases, the J end by 1 base, with 6 bases between. The CDR3 DNA reads as TGTGCCAGCAGCTTAGCGCGGGGGAACACCGGGGAGCTGTTTTTT. Translating gives CASSLARGNTGELFF. Variable domain in full (rest from reference TRBV7-2 and TRBJ2-2): GAGVSQSPSNKVTEKGKDVELRCDPISGHTALYWYRQSLGQGLEFLIYFQGNSAPDKSGLPSDRFSAERTGGSVSTLTIQRTQQEDSAVYLCASSLARGNTGELFFGEGSRLTVL.

This clonotype has ten or more counts. This rearrangement joins TRBV6-1 to TRBJ1-2, with D unresolved. The V and J ends lost 8 bases and 6 bases respectively, with 10 bases between them. Germline lookup yields CDR1 MNHNS and CDR2 SASEGT. This CDR3 region has 11 residues. The CDR3: CASGGINGYTF. CDR3 coding DNA: TGTGCCAGCGGAGGGATTAATGGCTACACCTTC.

This clonotype occurred a few times. A far larger clone is a single base away, which makes a read error likely. The rearrangement joins TRBV28 to TRBJ2-3, with TRBD1 identical over 7 bases. The J call may be mistaken, given a closer DNA end match to TRBJ2-5. CDR1 and CDR2 from the germline V gene are MDHEN and SYDVKM. The CDR3 extends over 13 amino acids. For the CDR3, the DNA is TGTGCCAGCAGCCTGACAGGGAGCGAGGCCCAGTACTTC. This sequence encodes CASSLTGSEAQYF.

This clonotype was seen more than once but under ten times. CDR3 loop: CASSQDGVPLDTQYF. DNA of the CDR3: TGCGCCAGCAGCCAAGATGGGGTCCCCCTCGATACGCAGTATTTT. The J gene is TRBJ2-3, the V gene TRBV4-1; unclear D gene. Deletions cut 0 bases from V and 6 bases from J, with 13 bases between. This CDR3 has 15 amino acids. Germline CDR1 MGHRA, CDR2 YSYEKL.

There are many counts of this clonotype. The chain has TRBV7-2 and TRBJ2-1; 9 nucleotides align to TRBD2. V was pared by 4 bases and J by 6 bases, with 19 bases of the junction left unmatched. The CDR3 consists of 19 residues. CDR1 and CDR2 from the germline V gene are SGHTA and FQGNSA. CDR3 DNA: TGTGCCAGCAGCTCCAGGACCCCCCCCTCTAGCGGGGCTCTCAATGAGCAGTTCTTC. Translating gives CASSSRTPPSSGALNEQFF.

This clonotype was detected ten times or more. CDR3 in DNA: TGTGCCAGCAACTCCCCAAGCACAGATACGCAGTATTTT. Translated, it gives CASNSPSTDTQYF. The V gene is TRBV28, the J gene TRBJ2-3; the D is unclear. The CDR3 is 13 residues long. From germline, CDR1 is MDHEN and CDR2 SYDVKM. Deletions cut 7 bases from V and 0 bases from J, with 8 bases between.

This clonotype was detected many times. The chain uses TRBV20-1 and TRBJ2-7; tentative D call: TRBD2 (6 bases). CDR1 DFQATT and CDR2 SNEGSKA come from the germline V gene (reference sequence). The CDR3 has 12 amino acids. Trimming stripped 6 bases from V and 4 bases from J, with 13 bases between. The CDR3 loop is CSARRGVYEQYF. CDR3 sequence (DNA): TGCAGTGCCCGGAGGGGCGTTTACGAGCAGTACTTC.

Many counts were recorded for this clonotype. The chain employs TRBV6-1 and TRBJ2-1; TRBD2 matches 9 bases. Germline V gene lookup returns CDR1 MNHNS and CDR2 SASEGT. Losses at the gene ends were 6 bases for V and 7 bases for J; bases not matched to a gene: 7. The length of the CDR3 is 14 residues. The CDR3 sequence is CASSLLAGTNEQFF. In DNA, the CDR3 is TGTGCCAGCAGCCTGCTAGCGGGAACTAATGAGCAGTTCTTC.

This clonotype was counted at least ten times. This chain joins TRBV24-1 and TRBJ2-7; 9 bases fit TRBD1. Per the germline V gene, CDR1 is KGHDR and CDR2 is SFDVKD. V lost 4 bases to trimming and J lost 6 bases; unmatched junction nucleotides: 9. The CDR3 length is 15 residues. The CDR3, as DNA: TGTGCCACCAGTGAAACCGGGACAGGGACTGGCGAGCAGTACTTC. It specifies CATSETGTGTGEQYF.

The sample holds many counts of this clonotype. The chain links TRBV12-3 or TRBV12-4 to TRBJ1-3; perhaps TRBD1 as D (5 bases). V was shortened by 11 bases and J by 0 bases, with 8 bases between the two germline ends. This CDR3 spans 12 amino acids. The CDR3 is CAEGSSGNTIYF. CDR3 DNA sequence: TGTGCCGAGGGGAGCTCTGGAAACACCATATATTTT.

This clonotype has a count of ten or more. A much larger clone differs by one base, so this may be a read error. The chain joins TRBV11-2 to TRBJ1-1; no definite D call. Germline-derived CDR1 and CDR2 are SGHAT and FQNNGV. The CDR3 sequence is 13 residues long. The CDR3: CASSLAAPSEASF. The CDR3 coding sequence is TGTGCCAGCAGCTTAGCCGCGCCCTCTGAAGCTTCCTTT.

This clonotype was seen at least ten times. V and J are TRBV24-1 and TRBJ2-7, with 7 bases that match TRBD1. The length of the CDR3 is 14 residues. V shed 3 bases, J shed 6 bases, and the junction held 7 bases outside the gene matches. Germline CDR1 KGHDR, CDR2 SFDVKD. This CDR3 reads CATSDETGWGEQYF. The CDR3, as DNA: TGTGCCACCAGTGATGAGACAGGGTGGGGCGAGCAGTACTTC.

The CDR3 sequence: CASSIGPGTDTQYF. CDR3 DNA: TGTGCCAGTAGTATCGGGCCGGGAACAGATACGCAGTATTTT. The chain has TRBV19 and TRBJ2-3; D might be TRBD2 (5 bases). The CDR3 spans 14 residues. The germline CDR1 and CDR2 sequences are LNHDA and SQIVND (reference sequence). V gave up 3 bases and J gave up 3 bases, with 10 bases separating them.

In its sample, this clonotype was seen many times. This chain links TRBV25-1 with TRBJ1-1; D ambiguous. CDR1 is MGHDK and CDR2 is SYGVNS in the germline V gene. The V and J ends lost 6 bases and 5 bases respectively, with 13 bases between them. The CDR3 is made up of 13 amino acids. The CDR3 coding sequence is TGTGCCAGCAGCCCCCCCGGATGGACTGAAGCTTTCTTT. Amino acid sequence: CASSPPGWTEAFF.

This clonotype was picked up many times. The chain uses TRBV6-1 and TRBJ2-7; a possible D gene is TRBD1 (5 bases). The germline gives CDR1 MNHNS, CDR2 SASEGT. This CDR3 spans 13 amino acids. Trimming took 6 bases from V and 0 from J, leaving 9 bases between them. CDR3 amino acids: CASRLDISYEQYF. Written as DNA, the CDR3 is TGTGCCAGCAGGTTGGACATCTCCTACGAGCAGTACTTC.

There are a few counts of this clonotype. This chain's CDR3 is CASSSTLVSSTDTQYF. The CDR3, as DNA: TGTGCCAGCAGCTCCACCTTGGTGTCTAGCACAGATACGCAGTATTTT. This rearrangement joins TRBV7-2 to TRBJ2-3; D is ambiguous. The V end lost 4 bases, the J end lost 0 bases, and 14 bases lay between the germline ends. CDR3 length: 16 amino acids. CDR1 is SGHTA, CDR2 FQGNSA, per germline.

This clonotype was found many times. The chain recombines TRBV27 with TRBJ2-5; no reliable D call. V lost 2 bases and J lost 2, with 6 bases in between. Per germline, CDR1 MNHEY and CDR2 SMNVEV (reference sequence). The length of the CDR3 is 13 residues. The CDR3 DNA reads TGTGCCAGCAGTTTACAGAATCAAGAGACCCAGTACTTC. Translation gives CASSLQNQETQYF.